Each of the 25 T cell receptor beta chains below was sequenced from the same sample in a study of cytomegalovirus exposure and HLA in healthy donors. The PCR used 60 Vbeta and 13 Jbeta primers. Generated by immunoSEQ multiplex PCR, the TCRdb table keeps only in-frame clones and is missing some. The repertoire includes under 200,000 clones, roughly 75% of them detected once, and about 8% sits in the top ten. Sequenced: PBMCs. The origin of the receptors is a woman aged 35 to 49 in good health and CMV-seropositive.

The chain joins TRBV19 to TRBJ1-1; 9 bases are shared with TRBD1. The CDR3 loop spans 14 amino acids. The J segment lost 1 base and the V segment lost 6 bases, leaving 3 bases of the junction unmatched. Germline loops: CDR1 LNHDA, CDR2 SQIVND (reference sequence). CDR3 nucleotide sequence: TGTGCCAGTAGCCAACAGGGGGCGAACACTGAAGCTTTCTTT. Protein product: CASSQQGANTEAFF. The full variable domain, its missing parts supplied by reference TRBV19 and TRBJ1-1, is DGGITQSPKYLFRKEGQNVTLSCEQNLNHDAMYWYRQDPGQGLRLIYYSQIVNDFQKGDIAEGYSVSREKKESFPLTVTSAQKNPTAFYLCASSQQGANTEAFFGQGTRLTVV.

Comment on this clone: Additional DNA sequences in this sample encode the identical CDR3. The chain has TRBV2 and TRBJ1-1; no clear D gene. The germline V gene has CDR1 SNHLY and CDR2 FYNNEI. V lost 8 bases, J lost 1 base, and 8 bases lay in between. The CDR3 sequence is 12 residues long. The DNA for the CDR3 is TGTGCCAGCTCCCGACAGAACACTGAAGCTTTCTTT. Its protein is CASSRQNTEAFF.

As DNA, the CDR3 is TGTGCCAGCAGCTTAGTGGTGACAGATCAGCCCCAGCATTTT. Protein product: CASSLVVTDQPQHF. The gene calls are TRBV7-8 and TRBJ1-5, with D possibly matching TRBD1 (5 bases). The germline V gene encodes CDR1 SGHVS and CDR2 FQNEAQ. The CDR3 totals 14 residues. Trimming stripped 1 base from V and 5 bases from J, with 9 bases between.

The chain combines TRBV19 with TRBJ1-4, with TRBD1 identical over 7 bases. This CDR3 region has 14 residues. V lost 4 bases and J lost 8; bases outside the gene matches: 7. The germline CDR1 and CDR2 sequences are LNHDA and SQIVND (reference sequence). CDR3 coding DNA: TGTGCCAGTAGTACACACAGGGGATTCGAAAAACTGTTTTTT. Its protein is CASSTHRGFEKLFF.

J is TRBJ1-1 and V is TRBV14; a weak D match, TRBD1 (6 bases). The CDR3 is 16 residues long. The V and J ends lost 2 bases and 2 bases respectively, with 15 bases between them. Germline V gene data show CDR1 as SGHDN and CDR2 as FVKESK. The CDR3 nucleotides read TGTGCCAGCAGCCAACTTCCAGGGGAGGGAAACACTGAAGCTTTCTTT. Translated: CASSQLPGEGNTEAFF.

The rearrangement links TRBV7-8 to TRBJ2-1; D is undetermined. The CDR3 is 15 residues long. Germline CDR1 and CDR2: SGHVS and FQNEAQ. Trimming took off 2 bases at V and 6 bases at J, with 14 bases between the two ends. CDR3 DNA: TGTGCCAGCAGCTTAATCCTGGCCCATACCAATGAGCAGTTCTTC. Protein product: CASSLILAHTNEQFF.

The genes are TRBV7-9 and TRBJ2-3; 8 positions match TRBD1. V gave up 5 bases and J gave up 2 bases; unmatched junction bases: 9. The CDR3 loop spans 16 amino acids. Germline CDR1 reads SEHNR; CDR2 reads FQNEAQ (reference sequence). CDR3 nucleotide sequence: TGTGCCAGCAGCCTTGGACAGGGAAGGGCCACAGATACGCAGTATTTT. The encoded protein is CASSLGQGRATDTQYF.

The chain couples TRBV7-9 to TRBJ2-1; 9 bases are shared with TRBD1. The germline V gene encodes CDR1 SEHNR and CDR2 FQNEAQ (reference sequence). V lost 3 bases to trimming and J lost 6 bases; unmatched junction nucleotides: 6. The CDR3 spans 15 residues. The chain's CDR3 is CASSFGTGLGNEQFF. CDR3 DNA: TGTGCCAGCAGCTTCGGGACAGGGCTTGGCAATGAGCAGTTCTTC.

This CDR3 is CSVPLTGTGRAEQYF. In DNA, the CDR3 is TGCAGCGTGCCCCTTACCGGGACAGGGCGGGCCGAGCAGTACTTC. This sequence joins TRBV29-1 and TRBJ2-7; TRBD1 matches at 9 bases. The CDR3 length is 15 residues. The germline gives CDR1 SQVTM, CDR2 ANQGSEA. V lost 6 bases and J lost 6; bases outside the gene matches: 15.

DNA for the CDR3: TGTGCCAGCAGCTTAGACAGGGTCGGAGGCTACACCTTC. Protein sequence: CASSLDRVGGYTF. V is TRBV7-8 and J is TRBJ1-2; the D gene is possibly TRBD1 (6 bases). This CDR3 is 13 amino acids long. Deletions cut 1 base from V and 8 bases from J, with 11 bases between. Germline assignment: CDR1 SGHVS and CDR2 FQNEAQ.

The chain uses TRBV5-1 and TRBJ2-5, with TRBD2 identical over 13 bases. The CDR3 length is 19 residues. The germline V gene encodes CDR1 SGHRS and CDR2 YFSETQ. V was clipped by 4 bases and J by 4 bases; unmatched bases: 16. CDR3: CASSPVGLAGTSGGETQYF. In DNA form, the CDR3 reads TGCGCCAGCAGCCCGGTGGGACTAGCGGGAACCAGCGGGGGAGAGACCCAGTACTTC.

This clone was counted a single time. The chain has TRBV5-1 and TRBJ2-4; maybe TRBD1 (7 bases). Germline CDR1 is SGHRS and CDR2 is YFSETQ. This CDR3 contains 14 residues. Between the trimmed V and J ends, which lost 2 bases and 5 bases, there was a span of 11 bases. The CDR3 region has the DNA TGCGCCAGCAGCTTCGGAGGGGGCGAAAACATTCAGTACTTC. Protein: CASSFGGGENIQYF.

V is TRBV2 and J is TRBJ1-4, with D perhaps TRBD1 (5 bases). There are 15 residues in the CDR3. Per the germline V gene, CDR1 is SNHLY and CDR2 is FYNNEI. Trimming cost V 6 bases and J 1 base, with 12 bases left between them. The CDR3 spells CASRAGYRTNEKLFF. Here the CDR3 DNA reads TGTGCCAGCAGGGCAGGGTATAGAACTAATGAAAAACTGTTTTTT.

The V and J genes are TRBV19 and TRBJ2-1; 13 positions agree with TRBD2. CDR1 and CDR2 from the germline V gene are LNHDA and SQIVND (reference sequence). The junction had 5 bases not matched to a gene; V was cut back by 9 bases and J by 3 bases. The CDR3 is made up of 15 amino acids. CDR3 amino acids: CASGTSGNYYNEQFF. As DNA, the CDR3 is TGTGCCAGCGGGACTAGCGGGAATTACTACAATGAGCAGTTCTTC.

The chain employs TRBV6-5 and TRBJ2-7; TRBD1 agrees at 8 bases. Germline assignment: CDR1 MNHEY and CDR2 SVGAGI. CDR3 length: 15 residues. J was trimmed by 5 bases and V by 0 bases; bases with no gene match: 6. The CDR3 protein is CASSYSNRGRNEQYF. The CDR3 DNA reads TGTGCCAGCAGTTACTCGAACAGGGGGAGGAACGAGCAGTACTTC.

In the case of this clone: This CDR3 fails to terminate in the conserved phenylalanine or tryptophan, so it likely reflects a read error. The CDR3 loop reads CAISESNRGYGYTS. The DNA for the CDR3 is TGTGCCATCAGTGAGTCAAACAGGGGCTATGGCTACACCTCC. This chain joins TRBV10-3 and TRBJ1-2; the match to TRBD1 covers 7 bases. The CDR3 extends over 14 amino acids. V was clipped by 0 bases and J by 4 bases; unmatched bases: 2. CDR1 is ENHRY and CDR2 is SYGVKD in the germline V gene.

The chain joins TRBV10-3 to TRBJ1-1; perhaps TRBD1 as D (6 bases). CDR1 ENHRY and CDR2 SYGVKD come from the germline V gene. This CDR3 spans 14 amino acids. V was cut by 9 bases and J by 0 bases, with 14 bases left in between. CDR3 nucleotides: TGTGCCATACAGGACGGACAGTTGAACACTGAAGCTTTCTTT. Its translation: CAIQDGQLNTEAFF.

This rearrangement joins TRBV29-1 to TRBJ2-1, with D possibly TRBD2 on 5 matching bases. Germline lookup yields CDR1 SQVTM and CDR2 ANQGSEA. V lost 8 bases, J lost 3 bases, and 17 bases lay in between. This CDR3 comprises 14 residues. The CDR3 nucleotides read TGCAGCTTCCTACTAGTGGCTTTCTACAATGAGCAGTTCTTC. This translates into CSFLLVAFYNEQFF.

CDR3 nucleotides: TGTGCCAGTAGTAGTGCAGGTCCCCAGCATTTT. It encodes CASSSAGPQHF. J is TRBJ1-5 and V is TRBV19; D not certain. Trimming took off 4 bases at V and 10 bases at J, with 8 bases between the two ends. Germline V lookup: CDR1 LNHDA, CDR2 SQIVND (reference sequence). The CDR3 extends over 11 amino acids.

This clone was counted between two and nine times. The genes are TRBV28 and TRBJ1-5, with 11 nucleotides matching TRBD1. The CDR3 spans 16 residues. Per the germline V gene, CDR1 is MDHEN and CDR2 is SYDVKM. Trimming removed 5 bases from V and 8 bases from J; junction bases left unmatched: 11. CDR3 DNA: TGTGCCAGCAGTCCTCACGGGACAGGGGGAGTTAAGCCCCAGCATTTT. This encodes CASSPHGTGGVKPQHF.

J is TRBJ2-2 and V is TRBV7-3; D remains ambiguous. Germline values: CDR1 SGHTA, CDR2 FQGTGA. The CDR3 has 13 amino acids. Trimming removed 4 bases at V and 5 bases at J, with 8 bases between. The CDR3 bases are TGTGCCAGCAGCTCCACGGTAACCGGGGAGCTGTTTTTT. Translating gives CASSSTVTGELFF.

The V call is TRBV6-6, the J call TRBJ2-3, with TRBD1 matching over 9 bases. The V and J ends lost 8 bases and 3 bases, in that order; junction bases with no gene match: 6. The CDR3 loop spans 14 amino acids. Per the germline V gene, CDR1 is MNHNY and CDR2 is SVGAGI (reference sequence). The CDR3 loop is CASLVTGGTDTQYF. The DNA of the CDR3 is TGTGCCAGCCTAGTGACAGGGGGGACAGATACGCAGTATTTT.

J is TRBJ2-7 and V is TRBV7-2; D unresolved. The V end was cut by 0 bases, the J end by 0 bases, with 6 bases between. The CDR3 spans 14 residues. Germline CDR1 is SGHTA and CDR2 is FQGNSA. CDR3 sequence (DNA): TGTGCCAGCAGCTTAGCTAGTCACTCCTACGAGCAGTACTTC. It encodes CASSLASHSYEQYF.

The chain links TRBV7-2 to TRBJ1-3, with D hard to call. CDR1 is SGHTA and CDR2 is FQGNSA in the germline V gene. The length of the CDR3 is 15 residues. V lost 5 bases to trimming and J lost 0 bases, with 11 bases between them. The CDR3 nucleotides read TGTGCCAGCAGCCCCGGGATCTCCTCTGGAAACACCATATATTTT. It is translated as CASSPGISSGNTIYF.

The V gene is TRBV28, the J gene TRBJ2-7; maybe TRBD2 (6 bases). Germline CDR1 is MDHEN and CDR2 is SYDVKM. Between the trimmed V and J ends, which lost 8 bases and 1 base, there was a span of 15 bases. This CDR3 comprises 14 residues. CDR3 DNA: TGTGCCAGCTTCCCGGGGACTGAATCCTACGAGCAGTACTTC. Protein sequence: CASFPGTESYEQYF.